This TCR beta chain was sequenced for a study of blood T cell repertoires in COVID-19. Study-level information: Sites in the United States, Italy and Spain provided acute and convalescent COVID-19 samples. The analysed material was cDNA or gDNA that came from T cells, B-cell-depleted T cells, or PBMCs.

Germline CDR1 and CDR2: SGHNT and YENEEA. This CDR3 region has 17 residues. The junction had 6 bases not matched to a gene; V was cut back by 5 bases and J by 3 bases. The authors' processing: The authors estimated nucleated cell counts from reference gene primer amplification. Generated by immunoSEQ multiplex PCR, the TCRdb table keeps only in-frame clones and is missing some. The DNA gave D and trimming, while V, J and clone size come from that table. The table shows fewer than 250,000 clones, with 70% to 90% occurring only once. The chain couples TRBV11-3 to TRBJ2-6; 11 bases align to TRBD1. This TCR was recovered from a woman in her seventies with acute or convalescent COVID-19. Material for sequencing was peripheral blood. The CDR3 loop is CASSRGTGGYGANVLTF. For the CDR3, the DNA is TGTGCCAGCAGCCGGGGGACAGGGGGGTATGGGGCCAACGTCCTGACTTTC.